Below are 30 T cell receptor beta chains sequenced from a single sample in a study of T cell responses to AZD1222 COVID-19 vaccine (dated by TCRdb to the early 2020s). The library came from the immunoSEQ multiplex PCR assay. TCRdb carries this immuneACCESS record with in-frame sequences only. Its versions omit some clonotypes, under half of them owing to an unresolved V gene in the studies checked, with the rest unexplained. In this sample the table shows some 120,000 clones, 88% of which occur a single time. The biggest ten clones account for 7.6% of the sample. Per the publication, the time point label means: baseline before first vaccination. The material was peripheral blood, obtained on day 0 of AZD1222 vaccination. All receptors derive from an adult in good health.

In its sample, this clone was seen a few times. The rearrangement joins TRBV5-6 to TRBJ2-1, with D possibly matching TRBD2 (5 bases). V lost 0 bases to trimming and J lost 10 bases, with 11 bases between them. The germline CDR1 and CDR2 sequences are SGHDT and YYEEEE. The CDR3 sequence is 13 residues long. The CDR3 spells CASSLGRVGEQFF. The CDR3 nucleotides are TGTGCCAGCAGCTTGGGGCGGGTCGGGGAGCAGTTCTTC.

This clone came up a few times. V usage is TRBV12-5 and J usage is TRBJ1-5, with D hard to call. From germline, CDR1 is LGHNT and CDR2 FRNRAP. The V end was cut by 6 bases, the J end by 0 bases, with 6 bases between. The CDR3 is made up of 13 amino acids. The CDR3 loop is CASGMNSNQPQHF. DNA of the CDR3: TGTGCTAGTGGGATGAATAGCAATCAGCCCCAGCATTTT.

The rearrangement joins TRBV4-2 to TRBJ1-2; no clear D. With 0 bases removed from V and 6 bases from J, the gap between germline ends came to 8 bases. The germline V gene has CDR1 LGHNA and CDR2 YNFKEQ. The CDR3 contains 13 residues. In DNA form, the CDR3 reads TGTGCCAGCAGCCAAGAACCGGTTCATGGCTACACCTTC. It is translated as CASSQEPVHGYTF.

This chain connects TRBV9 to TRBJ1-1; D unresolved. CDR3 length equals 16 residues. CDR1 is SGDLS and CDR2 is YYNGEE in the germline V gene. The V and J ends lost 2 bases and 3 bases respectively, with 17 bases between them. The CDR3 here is CASSVSLSGGDTEAFF. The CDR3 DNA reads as TGTGCCAGCAGCGTCTCGTTATCTGGTGGGGACACTGAAGCTTTCTTT.

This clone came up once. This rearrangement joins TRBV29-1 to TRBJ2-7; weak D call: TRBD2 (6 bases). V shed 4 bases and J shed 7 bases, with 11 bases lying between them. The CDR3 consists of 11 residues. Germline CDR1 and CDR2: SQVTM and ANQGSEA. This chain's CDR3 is CSVAREAEQYF. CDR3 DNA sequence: TGCAGCGTTGCGAGGGAGGCTGAGCAGTACTTC.

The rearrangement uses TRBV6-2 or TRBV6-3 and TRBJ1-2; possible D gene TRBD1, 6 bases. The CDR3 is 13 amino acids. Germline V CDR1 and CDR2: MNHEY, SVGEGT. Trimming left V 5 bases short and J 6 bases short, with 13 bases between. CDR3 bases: TGTGCCAGCAGTCCGCACAGGGAGGATGGCTACACCTTC. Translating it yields CASSPHREDGYTF.

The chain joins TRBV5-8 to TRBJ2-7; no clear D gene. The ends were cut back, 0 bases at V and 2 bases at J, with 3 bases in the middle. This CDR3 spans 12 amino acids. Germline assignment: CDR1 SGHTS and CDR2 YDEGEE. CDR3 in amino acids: CASSLVTYEQYF. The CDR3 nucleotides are TGTGCCAGCAGCTTGGTGACCTACGAGCAGTACTTC.

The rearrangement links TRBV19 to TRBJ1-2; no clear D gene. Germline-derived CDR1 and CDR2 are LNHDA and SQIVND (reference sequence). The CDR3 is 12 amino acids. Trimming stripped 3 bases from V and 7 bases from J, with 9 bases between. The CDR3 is CASSITWGGYTF. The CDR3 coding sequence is TGTGCCAGTAGTATTACGTGGGGTGGCTACACCTTC.

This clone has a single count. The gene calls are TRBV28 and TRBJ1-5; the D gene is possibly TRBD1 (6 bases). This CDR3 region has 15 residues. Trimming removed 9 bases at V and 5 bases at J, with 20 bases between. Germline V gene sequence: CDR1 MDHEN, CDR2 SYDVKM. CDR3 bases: TGTGCCAGTCTGAGGACCTGGGGGCCCTATCAGCCCCAGCATTTT. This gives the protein CASLRTWGPYQPQHF.

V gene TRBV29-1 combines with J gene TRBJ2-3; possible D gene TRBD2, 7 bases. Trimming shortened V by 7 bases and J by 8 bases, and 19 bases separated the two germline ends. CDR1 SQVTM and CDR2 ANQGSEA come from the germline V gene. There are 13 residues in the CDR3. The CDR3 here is CSESQGSGGTQYF. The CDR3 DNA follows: TGCAGCGAATCACAGGGTTCGGGAGGTACGCAGTATTTT.

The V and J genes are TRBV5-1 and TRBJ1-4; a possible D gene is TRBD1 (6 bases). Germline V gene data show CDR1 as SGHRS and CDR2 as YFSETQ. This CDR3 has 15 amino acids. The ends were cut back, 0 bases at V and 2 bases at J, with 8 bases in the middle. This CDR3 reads CASSLVGGTNEKLFF. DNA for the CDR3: TGCGCCAGCAGCTTGGTAGGGGGGACTAATGAAAAACTGTTTTTT.

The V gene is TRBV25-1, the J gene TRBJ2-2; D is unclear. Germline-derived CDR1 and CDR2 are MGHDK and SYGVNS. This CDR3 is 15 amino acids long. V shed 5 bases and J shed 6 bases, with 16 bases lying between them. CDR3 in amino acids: CASSTTGLTSGELFF. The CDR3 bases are TGTGCCAGCAGTACGACCGGGTTAACGTCCGGGGAGCTGTTTTTT.

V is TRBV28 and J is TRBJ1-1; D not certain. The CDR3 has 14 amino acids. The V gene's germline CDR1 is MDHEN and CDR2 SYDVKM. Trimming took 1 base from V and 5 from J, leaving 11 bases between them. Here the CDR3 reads CASSLSLVGTEAFF. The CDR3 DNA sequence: TGTGCCAGCAGTTTATCCCTGGTTGGTACTGAAGCTTTCTTT.

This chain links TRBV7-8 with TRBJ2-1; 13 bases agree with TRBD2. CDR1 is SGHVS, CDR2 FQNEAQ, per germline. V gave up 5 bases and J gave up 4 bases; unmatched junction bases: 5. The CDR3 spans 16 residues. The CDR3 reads CASSPRTSGGYNEQFF. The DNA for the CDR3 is TGTGCCAGCAGCCCCCGGACTAGCGGGGGATACAATGAGCAGTTCTTC.

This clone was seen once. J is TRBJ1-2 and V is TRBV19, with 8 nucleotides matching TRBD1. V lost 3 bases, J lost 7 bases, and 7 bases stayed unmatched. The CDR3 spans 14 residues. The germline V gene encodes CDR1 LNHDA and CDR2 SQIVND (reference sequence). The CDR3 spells CASSILQGAPGYTF. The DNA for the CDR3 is TGTGCCAGTAGTATTCTCCAGGGGGCGCCTGGCTACACCTTC.

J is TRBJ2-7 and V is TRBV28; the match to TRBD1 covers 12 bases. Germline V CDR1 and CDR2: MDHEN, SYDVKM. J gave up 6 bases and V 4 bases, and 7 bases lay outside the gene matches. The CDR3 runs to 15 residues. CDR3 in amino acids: CASSSSGTGGVEQYF. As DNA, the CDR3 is TGTGCCAGCAGTTCATCCGGGACAGGGGGCGTCGAGCAGTACTTC.

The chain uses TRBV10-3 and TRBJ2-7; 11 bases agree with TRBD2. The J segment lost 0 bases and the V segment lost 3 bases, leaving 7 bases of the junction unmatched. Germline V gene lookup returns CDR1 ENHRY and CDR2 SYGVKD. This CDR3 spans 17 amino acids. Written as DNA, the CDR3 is TGTGCCATCAGTGATCCTAGCGGGAGGTCCCCCTCCTACGAGCAGTACTTC. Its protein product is CAISDPSGRSPSYEQYF.

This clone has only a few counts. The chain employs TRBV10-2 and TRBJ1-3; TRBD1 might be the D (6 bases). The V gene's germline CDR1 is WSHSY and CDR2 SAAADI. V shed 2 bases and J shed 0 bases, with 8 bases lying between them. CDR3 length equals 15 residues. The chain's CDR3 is CASSEGRGSGNTIYF. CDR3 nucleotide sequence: TGCGCCAGCAGTGAGGGCAGGGGCTCTGGAAACACCATATATTTT.

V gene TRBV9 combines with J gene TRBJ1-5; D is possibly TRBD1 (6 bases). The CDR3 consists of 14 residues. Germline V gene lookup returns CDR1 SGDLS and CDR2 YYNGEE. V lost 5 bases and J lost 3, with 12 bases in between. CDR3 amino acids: CASSRGQHNQPQHF. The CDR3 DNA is TGTGCCAGCAGTCGCGGACAGCACAATCAGCCCCAGCATTTT. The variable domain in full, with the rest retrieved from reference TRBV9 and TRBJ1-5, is DSGVTQTPKHLITATGQRVTLRCSPRSGDLSVYWYQQSLDQGLQFLIQYYNGEERAKGNILERFSAQQFPDLHSELNLSSLELGDSALYFCASSRGQHNQPQHFGDGTRLSIL.

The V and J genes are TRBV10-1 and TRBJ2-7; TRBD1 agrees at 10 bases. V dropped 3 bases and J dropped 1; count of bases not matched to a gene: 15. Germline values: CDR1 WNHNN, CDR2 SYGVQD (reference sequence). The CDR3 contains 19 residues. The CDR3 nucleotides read TGCGCCAGCAGTGAACCTGCGACACGAAGGGACAGGGGATCCTACGAGCAGTACTTC. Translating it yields CASSEPATRRDRGSYEQYF.

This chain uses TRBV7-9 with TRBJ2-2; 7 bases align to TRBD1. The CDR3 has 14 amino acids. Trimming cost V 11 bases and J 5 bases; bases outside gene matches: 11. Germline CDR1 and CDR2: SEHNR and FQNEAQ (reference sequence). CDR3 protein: CAGRNRGGTGELFF. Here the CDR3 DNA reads TGTGCCGGAAGAAACAGGGGTGGGACCGGGGAGCTGTTTTTT.

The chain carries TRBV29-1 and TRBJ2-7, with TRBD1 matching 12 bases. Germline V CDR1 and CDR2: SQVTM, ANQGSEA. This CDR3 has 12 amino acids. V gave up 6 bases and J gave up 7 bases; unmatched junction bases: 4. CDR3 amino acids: CSVGQGAREQYF. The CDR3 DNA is TGCAGCGTGGGACAGGGGGCGCGAGAGCAGTACTTC.

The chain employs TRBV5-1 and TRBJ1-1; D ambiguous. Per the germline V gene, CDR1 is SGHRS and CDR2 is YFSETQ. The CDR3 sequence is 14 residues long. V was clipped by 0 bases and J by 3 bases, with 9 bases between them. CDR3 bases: TGCGCCAGCAGCTTGGGGAATGGGGACACTGAAGCTTTCTTT. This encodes CASSLGNGDTEAFF.

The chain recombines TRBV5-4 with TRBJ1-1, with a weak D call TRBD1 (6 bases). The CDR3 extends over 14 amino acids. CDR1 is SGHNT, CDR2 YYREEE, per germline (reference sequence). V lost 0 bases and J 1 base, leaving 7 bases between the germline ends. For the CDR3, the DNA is TGTGCCAGCAGCTTGGCACAGGGGAACACTGAAGCTTTCTTT. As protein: CASSLAQGNTEAFF.

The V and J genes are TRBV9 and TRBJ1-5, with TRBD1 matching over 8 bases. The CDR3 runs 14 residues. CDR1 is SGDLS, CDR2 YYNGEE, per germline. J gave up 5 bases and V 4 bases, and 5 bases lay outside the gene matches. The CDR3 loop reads CASSRHRGDQPQHF. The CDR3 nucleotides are TGTGCCAGCAGCCGTCACAGGGGGGATCAGCCCCAGCATTTT.

In DNA, the CDR3 is TGTGCCAGTAGTGCACAGGGGAAAGGGGAAAAACTGTTTTTT. It encodes CASSAQGKGEKLFF. This chain uses TRBV19 with TRBJ1-4; 7 bases are shared with TRBD1. Trimming took 5 bases from V and 8 from J; bases not matched to a gene: 8. CDR1 and CDR2 from the germline V gene are LNHDA and SQIVND (reference sequence). This CDR3 spans 14 amino acids. The full variable domain, in which reference TRBV19 and TRBJ1-4 provide the parts outside the CDR3, is DGGITQSPKYLFRKEGQNVTLSCEQNLNHDAMYWYRQDPGQGLRLIYYSQIVNDFQKGDIAEGYSVSREKKESFPLTVTSAQKNPTAFYLCASSAQGKGEKLFFGSGTQLSVL.

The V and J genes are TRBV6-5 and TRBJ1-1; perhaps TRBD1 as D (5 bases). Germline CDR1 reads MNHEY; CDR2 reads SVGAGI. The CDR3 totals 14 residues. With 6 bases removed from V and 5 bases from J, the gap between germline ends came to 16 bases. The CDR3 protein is CASSRGQGSTEAFF. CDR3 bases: TGTGCCAGCAGCCGTGGGCAGGGAAGTACTGAAGCTTTCTTT.

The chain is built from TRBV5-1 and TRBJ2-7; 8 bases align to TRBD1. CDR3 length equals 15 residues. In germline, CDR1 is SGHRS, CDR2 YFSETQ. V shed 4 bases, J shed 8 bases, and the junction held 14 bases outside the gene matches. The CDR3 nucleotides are TGCGCCAGCAGCGGCCCGGGACAGGAGGTGGGACAGCAGTACTTC. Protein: CASSGPGQEVGQQYF.

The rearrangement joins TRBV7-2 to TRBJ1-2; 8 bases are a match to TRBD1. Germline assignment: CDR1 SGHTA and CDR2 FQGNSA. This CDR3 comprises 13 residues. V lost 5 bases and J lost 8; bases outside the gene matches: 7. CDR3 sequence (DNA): TGTGCCAGCAGCCAGTGGACAGGGCAAGGCTACACCTTC. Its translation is CASSQWTGQGYTF. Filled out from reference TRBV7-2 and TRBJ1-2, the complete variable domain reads GAGVSQSPSNKVTEKGKDVELRCDPISGHTALYWYRQSLGQGLEFLIYFQGNSAPDKSGLPSDRFSAERTGGSVSTLTIQRTQQEDSAVYLCASSQWTGQGYTFGSGTRLTVV.

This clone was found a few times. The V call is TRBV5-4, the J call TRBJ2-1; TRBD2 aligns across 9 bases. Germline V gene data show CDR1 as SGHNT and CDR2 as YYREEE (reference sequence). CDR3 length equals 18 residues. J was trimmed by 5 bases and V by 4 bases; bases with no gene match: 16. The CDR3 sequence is CASSPALGGRALHNEQFF. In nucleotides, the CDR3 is TGTGCCAGCAGCCCGGCCCTCGGCGGGAGGGCCCTCCACAATGAGCAGTTCTTC.